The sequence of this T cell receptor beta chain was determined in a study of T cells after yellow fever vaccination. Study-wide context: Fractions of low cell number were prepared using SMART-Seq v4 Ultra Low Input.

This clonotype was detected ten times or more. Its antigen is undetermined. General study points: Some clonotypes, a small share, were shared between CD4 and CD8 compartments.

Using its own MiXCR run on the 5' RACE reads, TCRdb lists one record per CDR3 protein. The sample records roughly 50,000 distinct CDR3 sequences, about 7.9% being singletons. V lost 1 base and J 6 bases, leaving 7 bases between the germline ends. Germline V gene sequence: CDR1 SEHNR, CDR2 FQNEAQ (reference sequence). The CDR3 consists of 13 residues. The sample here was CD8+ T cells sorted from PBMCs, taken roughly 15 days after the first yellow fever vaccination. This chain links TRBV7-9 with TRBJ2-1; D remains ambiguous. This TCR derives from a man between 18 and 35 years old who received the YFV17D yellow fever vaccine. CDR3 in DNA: TGTGCCAGCAGCTTAGTAGTCTTCAATGAGCAGTTCTTC. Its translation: CASSLVVFNEQFF.